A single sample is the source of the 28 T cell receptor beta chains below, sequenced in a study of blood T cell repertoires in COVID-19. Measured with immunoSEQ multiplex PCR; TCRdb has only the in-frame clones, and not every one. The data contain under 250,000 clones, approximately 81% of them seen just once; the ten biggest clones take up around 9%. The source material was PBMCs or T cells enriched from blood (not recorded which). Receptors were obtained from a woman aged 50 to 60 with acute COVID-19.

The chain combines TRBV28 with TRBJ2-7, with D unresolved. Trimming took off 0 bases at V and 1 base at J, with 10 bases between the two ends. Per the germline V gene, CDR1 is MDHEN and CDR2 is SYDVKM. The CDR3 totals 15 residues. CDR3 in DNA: TGTGCCAGCAGTTTATGGGCTAGTTTTTCCTACGAGCAGTACTTC. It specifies CASSLWASFSYEQYF.

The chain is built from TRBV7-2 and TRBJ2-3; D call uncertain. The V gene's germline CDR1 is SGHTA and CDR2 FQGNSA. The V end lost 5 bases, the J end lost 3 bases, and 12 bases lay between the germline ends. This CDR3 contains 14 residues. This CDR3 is CASSQARSTDTQYF. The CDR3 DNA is TGTGCCAGCAGCCAGGCTCGGTCTACAGATACGCAGTATTTT.

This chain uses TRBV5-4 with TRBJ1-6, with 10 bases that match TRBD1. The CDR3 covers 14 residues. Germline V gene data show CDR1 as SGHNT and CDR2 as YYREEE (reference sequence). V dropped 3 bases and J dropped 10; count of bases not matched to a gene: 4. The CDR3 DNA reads TGTGCCAGCAGCTGGGACAGGGGAAAGTCACCCCTCCACTTT. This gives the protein CASSWDRGKSPLHF. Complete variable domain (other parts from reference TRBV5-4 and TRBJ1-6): ETGVTQSPTHLIKTRGQQVTLRCSSQSGHNTVSWYQQALGQGPQFIFQYYREEENGRGNFPPRFSGLQFPNYSSELNVNALELDDSALYLCASSWDRGKSPLHFGNGTRLTVT.

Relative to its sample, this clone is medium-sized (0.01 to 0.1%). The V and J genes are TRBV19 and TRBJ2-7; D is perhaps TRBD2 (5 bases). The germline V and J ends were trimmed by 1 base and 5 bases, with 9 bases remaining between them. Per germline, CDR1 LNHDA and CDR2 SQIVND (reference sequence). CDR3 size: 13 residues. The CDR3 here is CASSIAWGDEQYF. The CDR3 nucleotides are TGTGCCAGTAGTATAGCTTGGGGAGACGAGCAGTACTTC.

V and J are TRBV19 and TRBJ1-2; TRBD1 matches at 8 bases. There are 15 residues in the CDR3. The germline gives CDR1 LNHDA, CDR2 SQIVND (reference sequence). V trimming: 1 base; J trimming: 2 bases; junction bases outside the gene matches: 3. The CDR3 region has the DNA TGTGCCAGTAGTATAGGCGGACAGGGCAACTATGGCTACACCTTC. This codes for CASSIGGQGNYGYTF.

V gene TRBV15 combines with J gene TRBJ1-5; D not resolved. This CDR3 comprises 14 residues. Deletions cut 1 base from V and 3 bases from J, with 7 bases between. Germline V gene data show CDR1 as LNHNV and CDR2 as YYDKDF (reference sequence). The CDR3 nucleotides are TGTGCCACCAGCAGAGGGGCAGCCAATCAGCCCCAGCATTTT. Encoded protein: CATSRGAANQPQHF.

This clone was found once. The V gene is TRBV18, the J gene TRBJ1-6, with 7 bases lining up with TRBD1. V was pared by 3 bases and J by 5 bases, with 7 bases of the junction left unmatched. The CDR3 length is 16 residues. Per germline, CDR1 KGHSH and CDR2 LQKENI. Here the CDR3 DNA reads TGTGCCAGCTCACCTAGGGGGACAGACCATAATTCACCCCTCCACTTT. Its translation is CASSPRGTDHNSPLHF.

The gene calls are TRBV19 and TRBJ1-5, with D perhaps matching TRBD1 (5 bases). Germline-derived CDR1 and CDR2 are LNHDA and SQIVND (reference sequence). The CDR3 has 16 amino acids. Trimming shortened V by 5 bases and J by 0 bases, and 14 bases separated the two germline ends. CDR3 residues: CASSYRSGSSNQPQHF. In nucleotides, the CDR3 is TGTGCCAGTAGTTATCGTTCAGGGTCTAGCAATCAGCCCCAGCATTTT.

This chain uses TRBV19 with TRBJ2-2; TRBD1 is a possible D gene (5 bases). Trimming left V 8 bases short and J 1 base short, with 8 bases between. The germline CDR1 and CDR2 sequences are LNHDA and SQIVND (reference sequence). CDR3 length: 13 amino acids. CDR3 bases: TGTGCCAGTCAGGGTTTGAACACCGGGGAGCTGTTTTTT. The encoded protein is CASQGLNTGELFF.

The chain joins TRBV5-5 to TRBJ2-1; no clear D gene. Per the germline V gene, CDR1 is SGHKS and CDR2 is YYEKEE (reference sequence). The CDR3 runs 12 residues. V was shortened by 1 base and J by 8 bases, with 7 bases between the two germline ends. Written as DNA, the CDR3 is TGTGCCAGCAGCTTGACACCGCATGAGCAGTTCTTC. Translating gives CASSLTPHEQFF.

The CDR3 DNA reads as TGTGCCTGGAGCAGACAGGGGGAGGGGACTGAAGCTTTCTTT. As protein: CAWSRQGEGTEAFF. The J gene is TRBJ1-1, the V gene TRBV30; 9 nucleotides agree with TRBD1. This CDR3 is built from 14 residues. The V gene end was trimmed by 3 bases and the J gene end by 5 bases; junction bases not matched to a gene: 7. CDR1 and CDR2 from the germline V gene are GTSNPN and SVGIG (reference sequence).

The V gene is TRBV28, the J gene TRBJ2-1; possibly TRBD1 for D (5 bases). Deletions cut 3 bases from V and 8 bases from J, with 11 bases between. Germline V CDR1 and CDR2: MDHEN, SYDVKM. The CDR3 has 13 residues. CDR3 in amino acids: CASSFPLGDEQFF. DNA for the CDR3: TGTGCCAGCAGTTTCCCCCTAGGGGATGAGCAGTTCTTC.

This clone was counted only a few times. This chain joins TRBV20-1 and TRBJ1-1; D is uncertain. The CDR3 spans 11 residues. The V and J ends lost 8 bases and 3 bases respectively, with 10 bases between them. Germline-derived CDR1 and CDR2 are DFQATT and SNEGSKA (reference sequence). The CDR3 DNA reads TGCAGTCCTAAGCGGGACACTGAAGCTTTCTTT. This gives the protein CSPKRDTEAFF.

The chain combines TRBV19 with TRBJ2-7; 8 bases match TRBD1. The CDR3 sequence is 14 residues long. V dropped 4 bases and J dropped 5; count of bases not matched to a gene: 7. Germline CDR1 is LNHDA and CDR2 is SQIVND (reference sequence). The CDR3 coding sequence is TGTGCCAGTAGTACGCGACAGGGGCGGGACGAGCAGTACTTC. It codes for CASSTRQGRDEQYF. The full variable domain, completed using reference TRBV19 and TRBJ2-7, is DGGITQSPKYLFRKEGQNVTLSCEQNLNHDAMYWYRQDPGQGLRLIYYSQIVNDFQKGDIAEGYSVSREKKESFPLTVTSAQKNPTAFYLCASSTRQGRDEQYFGPGTRLTVT.

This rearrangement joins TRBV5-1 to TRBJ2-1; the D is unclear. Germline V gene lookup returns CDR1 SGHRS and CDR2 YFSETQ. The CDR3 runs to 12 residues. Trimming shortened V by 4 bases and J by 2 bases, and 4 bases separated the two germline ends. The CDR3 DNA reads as TGCGCCAGCAGCGACACCTACAATGAGCAGTTCTTC. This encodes CASSDTYNEQFF.

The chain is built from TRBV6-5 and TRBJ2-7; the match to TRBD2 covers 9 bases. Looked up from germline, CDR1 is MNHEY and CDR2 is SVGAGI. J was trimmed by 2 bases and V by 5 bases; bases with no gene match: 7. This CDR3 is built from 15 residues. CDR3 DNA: TGTGCCAGCAGTCGGTATAGCGGGGGACCCTACGAGCAGTACTTC. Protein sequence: CASSRYSGGPYEQYF.

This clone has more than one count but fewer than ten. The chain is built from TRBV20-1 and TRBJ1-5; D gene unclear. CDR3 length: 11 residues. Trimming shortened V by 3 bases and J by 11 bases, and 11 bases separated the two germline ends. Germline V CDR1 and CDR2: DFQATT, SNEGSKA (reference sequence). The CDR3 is CSASTISAQHF. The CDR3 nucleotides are TGCAGTGCTAGTACAATTAGCGCCCAGCATTTT.

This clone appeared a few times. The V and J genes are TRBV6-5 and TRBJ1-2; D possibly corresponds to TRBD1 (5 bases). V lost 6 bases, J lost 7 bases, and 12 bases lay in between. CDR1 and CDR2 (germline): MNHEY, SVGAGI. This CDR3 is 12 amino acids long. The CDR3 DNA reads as TGTGCCAGCAGAAAGACAGACGCTGGCTACACCTTC. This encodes CASRKTDAGYTF.

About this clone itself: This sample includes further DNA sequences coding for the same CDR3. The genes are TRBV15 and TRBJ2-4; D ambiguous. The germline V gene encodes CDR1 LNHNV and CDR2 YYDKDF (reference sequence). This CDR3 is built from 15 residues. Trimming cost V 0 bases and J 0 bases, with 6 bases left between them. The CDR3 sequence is CATSRDPVAKNIQYF. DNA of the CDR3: TGTGCCACCAGCAGAGATCCCGTAGCCAAAAACATTCAGTACTTC.

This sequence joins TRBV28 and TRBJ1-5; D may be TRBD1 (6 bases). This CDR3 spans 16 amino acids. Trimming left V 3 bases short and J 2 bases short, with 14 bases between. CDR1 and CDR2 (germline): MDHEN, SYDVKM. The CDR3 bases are TGTGCCAGCAGTTTTCACAGGGCAAATGGCAATCAGCCCCAGCATTTT. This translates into CASSFHRANGNQPQHF.

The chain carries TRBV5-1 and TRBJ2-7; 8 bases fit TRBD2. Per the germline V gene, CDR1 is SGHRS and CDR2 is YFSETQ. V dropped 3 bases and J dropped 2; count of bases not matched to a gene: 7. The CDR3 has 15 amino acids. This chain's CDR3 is CASSSAGGGPYEQYF. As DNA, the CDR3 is TGCGCCAGCAGCTCTGCGGGGGGAGGGCCCTACGAGCAGTACTTC.

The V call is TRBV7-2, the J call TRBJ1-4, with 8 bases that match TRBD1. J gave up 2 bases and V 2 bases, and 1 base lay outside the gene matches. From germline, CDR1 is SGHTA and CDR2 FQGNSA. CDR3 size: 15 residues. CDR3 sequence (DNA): TGTGCCAGCAGCTTAAACAGGGGGACTAATGAAAAACTGTTTTTT. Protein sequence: CASSLNRGTNEKLFF.

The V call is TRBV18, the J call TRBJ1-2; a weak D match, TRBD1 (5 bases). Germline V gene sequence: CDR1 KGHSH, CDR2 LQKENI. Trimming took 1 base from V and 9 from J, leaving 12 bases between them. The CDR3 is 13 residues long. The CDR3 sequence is CASSPQRGRSYTF. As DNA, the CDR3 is TGTGCCAGCTCACCACAGCGGGGGAGAAGCTACACCTTC.

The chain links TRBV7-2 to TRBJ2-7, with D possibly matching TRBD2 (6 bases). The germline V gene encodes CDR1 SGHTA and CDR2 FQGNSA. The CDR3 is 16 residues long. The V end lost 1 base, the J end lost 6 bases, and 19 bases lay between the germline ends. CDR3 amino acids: CASSLEARGLGSEQYF. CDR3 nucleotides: TGTGCCAGCAGCTTAGAGGCGAGGGGACTTGGGTCCGAGCAGTACTTC.

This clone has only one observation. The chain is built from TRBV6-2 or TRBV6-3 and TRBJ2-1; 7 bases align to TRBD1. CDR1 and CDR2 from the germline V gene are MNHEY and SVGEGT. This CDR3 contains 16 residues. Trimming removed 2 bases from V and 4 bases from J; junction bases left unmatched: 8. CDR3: CASSYHFQGVYNEQFF. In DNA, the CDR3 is TGTGCCAGCAGTTACCACTTTCAGGGGGTGTACAATGAGCAGTTCTTC.

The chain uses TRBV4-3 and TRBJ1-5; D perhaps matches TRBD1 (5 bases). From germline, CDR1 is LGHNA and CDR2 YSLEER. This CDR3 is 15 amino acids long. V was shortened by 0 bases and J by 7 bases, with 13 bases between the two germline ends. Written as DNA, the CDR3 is TGCGCCAGCAGCCAAGAGCGGGGGGTGTGGCAGCCCCAGCATTTT. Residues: CASSQERGVWQPQHF.

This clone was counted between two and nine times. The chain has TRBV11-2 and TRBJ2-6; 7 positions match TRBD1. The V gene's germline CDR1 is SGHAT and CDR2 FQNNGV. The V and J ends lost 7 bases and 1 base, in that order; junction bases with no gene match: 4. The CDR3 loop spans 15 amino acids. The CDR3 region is CASTKQGSGANVLTF. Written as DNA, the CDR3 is TGTGCCAGCACCAAACAGGGGTCTGGGGCCAACGTCCTGACTTTC.

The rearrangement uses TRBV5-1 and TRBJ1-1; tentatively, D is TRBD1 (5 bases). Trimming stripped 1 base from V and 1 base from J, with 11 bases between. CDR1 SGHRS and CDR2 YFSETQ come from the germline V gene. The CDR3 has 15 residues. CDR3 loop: CASSLTAGSNTEAFF. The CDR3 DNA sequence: TGCGCCAGCAGCTTGACAGCAGGGTCGAACACTGAAGCTTTCTTT.